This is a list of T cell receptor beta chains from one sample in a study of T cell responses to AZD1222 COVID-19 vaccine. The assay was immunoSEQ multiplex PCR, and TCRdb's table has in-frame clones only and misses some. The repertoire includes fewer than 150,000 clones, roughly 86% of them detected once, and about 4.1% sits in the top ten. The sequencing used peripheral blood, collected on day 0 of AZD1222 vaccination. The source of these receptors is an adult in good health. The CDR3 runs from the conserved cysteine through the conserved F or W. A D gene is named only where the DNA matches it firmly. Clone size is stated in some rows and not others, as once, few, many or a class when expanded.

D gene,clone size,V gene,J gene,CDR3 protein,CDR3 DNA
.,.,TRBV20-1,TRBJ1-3,CSASRDGYSGNTIYF,TGCAGTGCTAGTCGGGACGGATACTCTGGAAACACCATATATTTT
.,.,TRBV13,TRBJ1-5,CASSLARGSNQPQHF,TGTGCCAGCAGCTTAGCTAGGGGTAGCAATCAGCCCCAGCATTTT
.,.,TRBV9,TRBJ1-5,CARSGGGGLGQPQHF,TGTGCCCGCAGCGGGGGGGGAGGGTTGGGTCAGCCCCAGCATTTT
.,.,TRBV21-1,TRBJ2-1,CASSKEMGVLAGGMNEQFF,TGTGCCAGCAGCAAAGAGATGGGGGTCCTAGCGGGAGGTATGAATGAGCAGTTCTTC
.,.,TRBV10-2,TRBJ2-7,CASSNIAAANRYEQYF,TGCGCCAGCAGTAATATCGCGGCGGCGAATCGTTACGAGCAGTACTTC
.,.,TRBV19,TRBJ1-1,CASSNRGGAFF,TGTGCCAGTAGTAACCGGGGGGGAGCTTTCTTT
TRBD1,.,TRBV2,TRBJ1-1,CASLYRGRGTEAFF,TGTGCCAGTCTATACAGGGGAAGGGGGACTGAAGCTTTCTTT
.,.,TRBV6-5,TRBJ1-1,CASSQNNRNTEAFF,TGTGCCAGCAGTCAAAACAACAGGAACACTGAAGCTTTCTTT
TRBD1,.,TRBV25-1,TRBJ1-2,CASSLGQGPNYGYTF,TGTGCCAGCAGTTTAGGACAGGGCCCTAACTATGGCTACACCTTC
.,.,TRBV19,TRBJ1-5,CASTTLHTPNQPQHF,TGTGCCAGTACCACATTGCACACCCCCAATCAGCCCCAGCATTTT
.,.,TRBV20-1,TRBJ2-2,CSASRAGAANTGELFF,TGCAGTGCTAGTCGGGCGGGGGCAGCGAACACCGGGGAGCTGTTTTTT
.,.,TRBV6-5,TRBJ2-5,CASSYTRDKETQYF,TGTGCCAGCAGTTACACCCGGGACAAAGAGACCCAGTACTTC
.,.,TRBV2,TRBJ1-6,CASRDQGRSYNSPLHF,TGTGCCAGCAGGGATCAGGGGCGCTCCTATAATTCACCCCTCCACTTT
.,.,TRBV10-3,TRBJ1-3,CAIKYDREEENTIYF,TGTGCCATCAAGTACGACAGAGAGGAGGAAAACACCATATATTTT
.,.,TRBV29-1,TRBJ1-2,CSVLTPNYGYTF,TGCAGCGTCCTCACACCGAACTATGGCTACACCTTC
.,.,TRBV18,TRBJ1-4,CASSPEVSGGMGKLFF,TGTGCCAGCTCACCCGAGGTTTCCGGGGGCATGGGAAAACTGTTTTTT
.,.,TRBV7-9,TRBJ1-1,CASSREGGTEAFF,TGTGCCAGCAGCCGGGAGGGGGGGACTGAAGCTTTCTTT
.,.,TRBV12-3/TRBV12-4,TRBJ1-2,CASSSPGDGYTF,TGTGCCAGCAGTTCACCAGGGGACGGCTACACCTTC
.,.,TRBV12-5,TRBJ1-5,CASGPAAGRAYSNQPQHF,TGTGCTAGTGGTCCCGCGGCAGGGAGGGCATATAGCAATCAGCCCCAGCATTTT
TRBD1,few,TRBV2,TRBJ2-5,CASSETQGAQETQYF,TGTGCCAGCAGTGAAACCCAGGGGGCTCAAGAGACCCAGTACTTC
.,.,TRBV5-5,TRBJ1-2,CASSSGGRLGLYGYTF,TGTGCCAGCAGCTCCGGGGGCAGACTGGGGCTCTACGGCTACACCTTC
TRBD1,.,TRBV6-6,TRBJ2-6,CASSFEVGTGFSGANVLTF,TGTGCCAGCAGCTTTGAGGTAGGGACAGGCTTCTCTGGGGCCAACGTCCTGACTTTC
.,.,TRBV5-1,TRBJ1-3,CASSQGRTSGNTIYF,TGCGCCAGCAGCCAGGGACGGACGTCTGGAAACACCATATATTTT
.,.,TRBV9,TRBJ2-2,CASILGQGIGTGELFF,.
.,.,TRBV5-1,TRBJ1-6,CASSPLGGSYNSPLHF,TGCGCCAGCAGCCCCCTGGGGGGCTCCTATAATTCACCCCTCCACTTT
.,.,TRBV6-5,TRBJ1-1,CASSYRTANTEAFF,TGTGCCAGCAGTTACCGGACGGCGAACACTGAAGCTTTCTTT
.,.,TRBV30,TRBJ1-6,CAWSVQQTGSYNSPLHF,TGTGCCTGGAGTGTACAGCAGACCGGCTCCTATAATTCACCCCTCCACTTT
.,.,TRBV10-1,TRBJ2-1,CASSEGTSEGDEQFF,TGCGCCAGCAGTGAGGGAACTAGCGAGGGGGATGAGCAGTTCTTC
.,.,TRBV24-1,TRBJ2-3,CATSDGGRADTQYF,TGTGCCACCAGTGATGGGGGTCGGGCAGATACGCAGTATTTT
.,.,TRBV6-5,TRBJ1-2,CASSYAGGSYGYTF,TGTGCCAGCAGTTACGCCGGGGGCTCCTATGGCTACACCTTC
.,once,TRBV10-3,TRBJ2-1,CARTKHRCQDEQFF,TGTGCCCGTACTAAACATAGGTGTCAAGATGAGCAGTTCTTC
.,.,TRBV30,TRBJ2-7,CAWSPEVSYEQYF,TGTGCCTGGAGTCCAGAGGTCTCCTACGAGCAGTACTTC
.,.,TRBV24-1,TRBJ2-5,CATSDARDRGGKETQYF,TGTGCCACCAGTGACGCCCGGGACAGAGGCGGGAAAGAGACCCAGTACTTC
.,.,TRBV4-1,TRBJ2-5,CASSEGRSGLVRETQYF,TGCGCCAGCAGCGAAGGGCGGTCGGGGCTCGTGCGAGAGACCCAGTACTTC
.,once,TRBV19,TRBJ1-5,CASRQSSNQPQHF,TGTGCCAGTAGACAGTCTAGCAATCAGCCCCAGCATTTT